This T cell receptor (beta chain) was sequenced in a study of T cells after yellow fever vaccination. As for the study in general: SMART-Seq v4 Ultra Low Input prepared the low-cell-number fractions.

The study, taken as a whole, reports: CD4 and CD8 compartments shared a small share of clonotypes.

This clonotype was seen a few times. What it binds is unknown. From germline, CDR1 is SEHNR and CDR2 FQNEAQ (reference sequence). This CDR3 is 16 amino acids long. V was trimmed by 5 bases and J by 0 bases, leaving 14 bases between them. TCRdb passed the 5' RACE reads through MiXCR, listing each CDR3 protein once. In the table there are a few hundred thousand distinct CDR3 sequences, 6.9% of which are singletons. The rearrangement joins TRBV7-9 to TRBJ2-1, with D hard to call. The source of this sequence is a young man who received the YFV17D yellow fever vaccine. Sequences were derived from CD4+ T cells sorted from PBMCs, sampled 15 days after the yellow fever booster vaccination. Here the CDR3 DNA reads TGTGCCAGCAGCCCCGTGGTGGTTCGCTCCTACAATGAGCAGTTCTTC. Translated, it gives CASSPVVVRSYNEQFF.